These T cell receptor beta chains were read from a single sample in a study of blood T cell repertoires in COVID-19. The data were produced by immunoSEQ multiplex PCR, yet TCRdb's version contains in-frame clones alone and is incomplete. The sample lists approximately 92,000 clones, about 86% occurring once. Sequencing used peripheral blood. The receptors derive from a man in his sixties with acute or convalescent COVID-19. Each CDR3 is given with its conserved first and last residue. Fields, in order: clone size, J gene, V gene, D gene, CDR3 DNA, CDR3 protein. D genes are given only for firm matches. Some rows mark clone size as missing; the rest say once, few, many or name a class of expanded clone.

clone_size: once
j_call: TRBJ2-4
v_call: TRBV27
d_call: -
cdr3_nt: TGTGCCAGCAGTTTAAGCGATCGAACAGGGTCCAAAAACATTCAGTACTTC
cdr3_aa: CASSLSDRTGSKNIQYF

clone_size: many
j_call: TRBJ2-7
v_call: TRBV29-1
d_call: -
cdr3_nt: TGCAGCGTTGAAGGCCGGACAGCCCCCTACGAGCAGTACTTC
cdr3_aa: CSVEGRTAPYEQYF

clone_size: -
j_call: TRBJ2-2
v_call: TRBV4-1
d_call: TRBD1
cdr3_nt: TGCGCCAGCAGCCAATTTGGACAGGGGGACACCGGGGAGCTGTTTTTT
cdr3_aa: CASSQFGQGDTGELFF

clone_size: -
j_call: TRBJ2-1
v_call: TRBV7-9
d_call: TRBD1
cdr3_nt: TGTGCCAGCCAACCTATTACTCCGGGACAGGGACAGTACAATGAGCAGTTCTTC
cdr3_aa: CASQPITPGQGQYNEQFF

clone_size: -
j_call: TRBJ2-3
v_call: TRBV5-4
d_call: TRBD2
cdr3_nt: TGTGCCAGCAGCTTTGCTAGCGGGAGTGGCACAGATACGCAGTATTTT
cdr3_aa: CASSFASGSGTDTQYF

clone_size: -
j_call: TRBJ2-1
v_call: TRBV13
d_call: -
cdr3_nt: TGTGCCAGCAGCTCGTTACCACCGGACTCCTATATCTTC
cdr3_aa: CASSSLPPDSYIF

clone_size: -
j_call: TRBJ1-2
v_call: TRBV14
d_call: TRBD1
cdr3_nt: TGTGCCAGCAGCGGTACAGGGGGCTTCGTCTATGGCTACACCTTC
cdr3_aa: CASSGTGGFVYGYTF

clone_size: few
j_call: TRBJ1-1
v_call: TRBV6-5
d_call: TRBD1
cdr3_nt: TGTGCCACCTTAAGACAGGGGATGAACACTGAAGCTTTCTTT
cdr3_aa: CATLRQGMNTEAFF

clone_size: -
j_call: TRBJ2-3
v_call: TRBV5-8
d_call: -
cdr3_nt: TGTGCCAGCAGCTTGTCTCCTAACGCAGATACGCAGTATTTT
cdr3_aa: CASSLSPNADTQYF

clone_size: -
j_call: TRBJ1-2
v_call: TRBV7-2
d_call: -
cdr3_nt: TGTGCCAGCAGCCCGATTAGGGGAGGCTATGGCTACACCTTC
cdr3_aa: CASSPIRGGYGYTF

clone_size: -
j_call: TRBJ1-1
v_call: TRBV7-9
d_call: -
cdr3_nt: TGTGCCAGCAGCTTAACAACAGGCGGGAACACTGAAGCTTTCTTT
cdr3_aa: CASSLTTGGNTEAFF

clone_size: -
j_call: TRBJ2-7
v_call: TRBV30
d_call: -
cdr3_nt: TGTGCCTGGAGTGTGGGGATAGGGGGATACTACGAGCAGTACTTC
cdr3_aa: CAWSVGIGGYYEQYF

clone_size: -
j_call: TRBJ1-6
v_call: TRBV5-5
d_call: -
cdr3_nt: TGTGCCAGCAGCTTGGAGGACAGTTACTCCTATAATTCACCCCTCCACTTT
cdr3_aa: CASSLEDSYSYNSPLHF

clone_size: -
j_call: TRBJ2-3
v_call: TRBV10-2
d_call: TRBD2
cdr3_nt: TGCGCCAGCAGATTCGGGACTAGATACGATACGCAGTATTTT
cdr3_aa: CASRFGTRYDTQYF

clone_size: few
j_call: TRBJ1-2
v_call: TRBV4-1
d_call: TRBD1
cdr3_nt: TGCGCCAGCAGCAAGGACAGGGCAAACTATGGCTACACCTTC
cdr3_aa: CASSKDRANYGYTF

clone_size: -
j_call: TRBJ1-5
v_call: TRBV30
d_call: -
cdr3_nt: TGTGCCTGGAGTGCTGAGGGGGGGAATCAGCCCCAGCATTTT
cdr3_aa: CAWSAEGGNQPQHF

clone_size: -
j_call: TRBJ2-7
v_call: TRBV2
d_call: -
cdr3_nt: TGTGCCAGCAGTGAACAGGGTAGCTACGAGCAGTACTTC
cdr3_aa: CASSEQGSYEQYF

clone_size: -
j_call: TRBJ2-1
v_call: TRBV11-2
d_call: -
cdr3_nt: TGTGCCAGCAGCTTAGGACGCTCCAGGGCGGATGAGCAGTTCTTC
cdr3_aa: CASSLGRSRADEQFF

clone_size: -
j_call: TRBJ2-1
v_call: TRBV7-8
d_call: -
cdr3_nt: TGTGCCAGCAGCCTCGGGGTAGCTGGAAATGAGCAGTTCTTC
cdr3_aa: CASSLGVAGNEQFF

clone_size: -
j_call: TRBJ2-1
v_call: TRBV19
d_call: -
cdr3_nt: TGTGCCAGTAGCCAAGCTCGAGCGTACAATGAGCAGTTCTTC
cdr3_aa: CASSQARAYNEQFF

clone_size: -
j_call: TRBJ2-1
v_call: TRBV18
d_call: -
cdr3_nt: TGTGCCAGCTCACCTCTAGAAGGCTACAATGAGCAGTTCTTC
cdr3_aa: CASSPLEGYNEQFF

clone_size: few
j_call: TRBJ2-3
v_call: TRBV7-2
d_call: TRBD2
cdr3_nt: TGTGCCAGCAGCTCCAGCGGGGGCGGCGGATGGGATACGCAGTATTTT
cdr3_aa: CASSSSGGGGWDTQYF

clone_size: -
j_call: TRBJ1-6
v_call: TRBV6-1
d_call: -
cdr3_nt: TGTGCCAGCAGTGACAGTCTGCTTGATTCACCCCTCCACTTT
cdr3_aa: CASSDSLLDSPLHF

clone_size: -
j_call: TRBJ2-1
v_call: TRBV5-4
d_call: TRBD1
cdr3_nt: TGTGCCAGCAGCTGGGACAGGGTATCTACCGATGAGCAGTTCTTC
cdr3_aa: CASSWDRVSTDEQFF

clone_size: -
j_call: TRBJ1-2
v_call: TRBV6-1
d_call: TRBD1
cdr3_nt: TGTGCCAGCAGTGAGATCAGGACAGGGGGCAATGGCTACACCTTC
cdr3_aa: CASSEIRTGGNGYTF

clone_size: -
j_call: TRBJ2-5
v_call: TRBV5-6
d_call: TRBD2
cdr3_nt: TGTGCCAGCAGCTCGGGGACTAGCGGGGGGCAAGAGACCCAGTACTTC
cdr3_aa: CASSSGTSGGQETQYF

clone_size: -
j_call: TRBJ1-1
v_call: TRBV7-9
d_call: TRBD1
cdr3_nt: TGTGCCAGCAGCTTGGGACAGGGCCTAATGAACACTGAAGCTTTCTTT
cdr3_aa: CASSLGQGLMNTEAFF

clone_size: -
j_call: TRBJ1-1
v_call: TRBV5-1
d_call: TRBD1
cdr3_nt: TGCGCCAGCAGCTTATCCGGGACAGGGGGCAGGTACACTGAAGCTTTCTTT
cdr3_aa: CASSLSGTGGRYTEAFF

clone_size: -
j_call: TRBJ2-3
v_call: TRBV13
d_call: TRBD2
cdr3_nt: TGTGCCAGCAGCTTGTTTCTGTTAGCGGGGGCCCAATCTAGCACAGATACGCAGTATTTT
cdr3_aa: CASSLFLLAGAQSSTDTQYF

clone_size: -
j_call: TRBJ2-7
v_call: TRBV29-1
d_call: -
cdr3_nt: TGCAGCGTTGAGGAGACAGACTACGAGCAGTACTTC
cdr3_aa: CSVEETDYEQYF

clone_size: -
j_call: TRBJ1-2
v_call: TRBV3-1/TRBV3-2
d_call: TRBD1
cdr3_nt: TGTGCCAGCAGCCAAGGGGGAAACAGGGGTGCTTATGGCTACACCTTC
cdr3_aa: CASSQGGNRGAYGYTF

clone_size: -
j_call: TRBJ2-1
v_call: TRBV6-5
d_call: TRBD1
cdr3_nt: TGTGCCAGCAGTCCCCGCTGGACAGGGGGTGGTGAGCAGTTCTTC
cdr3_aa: CASSPRWTGGGEQFF

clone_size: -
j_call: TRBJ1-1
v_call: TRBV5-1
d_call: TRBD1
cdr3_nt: TGCGCCAGCAGCCTCGGACAGGGGGAACTTGGTGAAGCTTTCTTT
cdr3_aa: CASSLGQGELGEAFF

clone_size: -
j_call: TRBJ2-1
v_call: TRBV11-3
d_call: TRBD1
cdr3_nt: TGTGCCAGCAGCCCATTTCAGGGACAGGGCAATGAGCAGTTCTTC
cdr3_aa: CASSPFQGQGNEQFF

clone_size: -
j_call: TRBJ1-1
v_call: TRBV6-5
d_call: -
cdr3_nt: TGTGCCAGCAGTCTCCTGGGTAGGGGGAACACTGAAGCTTTCTTT
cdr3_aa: CASSLLGRGNTEAFF

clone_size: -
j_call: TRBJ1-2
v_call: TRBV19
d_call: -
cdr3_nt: TGTGCCAGTAGCTCACAGGGCTCCTATGGCTACACCTTC
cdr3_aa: CASSSQGSYGYTF

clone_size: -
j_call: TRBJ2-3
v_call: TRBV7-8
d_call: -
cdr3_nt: TGTGCCAGCAGCTTAGGGGACACTAGCACAGATACGCAGTATTTT
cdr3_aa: CASSLGDTSTDTQYF

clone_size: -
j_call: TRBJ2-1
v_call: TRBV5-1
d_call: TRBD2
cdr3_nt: TGCGCCAGCCGGACTAGCGCCTACAATGAGCAGTTCTTC
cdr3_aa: CASRTSAYNEQFF

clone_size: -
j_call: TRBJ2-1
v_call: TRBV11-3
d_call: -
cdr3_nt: TGTGCCAGCAGCATACTAGGTGAGCAGTTCTTC
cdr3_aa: CASSILGEQFF

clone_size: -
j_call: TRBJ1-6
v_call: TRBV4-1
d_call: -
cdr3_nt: TGCGCCAGCAGCCAAGAGCAGTCACCCCTCCACTTT
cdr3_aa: CASSQEQSPLHF

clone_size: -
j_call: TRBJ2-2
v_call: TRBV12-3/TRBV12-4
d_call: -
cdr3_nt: TGTGCCAGCAGTTCCGCGGGCGGGGAGCTGTTTTTT
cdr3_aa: CASSSAGGELFF

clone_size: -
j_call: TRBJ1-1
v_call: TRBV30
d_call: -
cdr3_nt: TGTGCCTGGAGGCCGGGAACCACTGAAGCTTTCTTT
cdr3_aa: CAWRPGTTEAFF

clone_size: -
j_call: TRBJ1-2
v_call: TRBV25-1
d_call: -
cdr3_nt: TGTGCCAGCAGTGGAGGACATTGGGATGGCTACACCTTC
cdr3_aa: CASSGGHWDGYTF

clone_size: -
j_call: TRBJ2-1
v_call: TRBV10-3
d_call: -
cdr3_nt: TGTGCCATCAGTGAGTCTACATACAATGAGCAGTTCTTC
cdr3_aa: CAISESTYNEQFF

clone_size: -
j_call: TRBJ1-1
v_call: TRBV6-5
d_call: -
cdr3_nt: TGTGCCAGCAGCCCAACTGACAGGCGGAACACTGAAGCTTTCTTT
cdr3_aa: CASSPTDRRNTEAFF

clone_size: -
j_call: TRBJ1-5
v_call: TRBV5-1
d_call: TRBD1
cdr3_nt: TGCGCCAGCAACCCAATCGTTTTAGGACAGGAATCCTATCAGCCCCAGCATTTT
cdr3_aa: CASNPIVLGQESYQPQHF

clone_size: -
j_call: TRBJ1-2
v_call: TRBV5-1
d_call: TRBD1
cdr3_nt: TGCGCCAGCAGCTCAACTCCGGGACAGGGAAGTGGCGGCTACACCTTC
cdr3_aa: CASSSTPGQGSGGYTF

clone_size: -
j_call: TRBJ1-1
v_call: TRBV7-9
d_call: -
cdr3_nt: TGTGCCAGCAGCTTAGCGAAACAGGGAGCTTTCTTT
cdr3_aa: CASSLAKQGAFF